This T cell receptor beta chain was captured in a study of T cell responses to AZD1222 COVID-19 vaccine. About the study: Second doses were pooled across both intervals (about 4 or about 12 weeks). Study-wide results and caveats: Unmutated variant regions are reportedly targeted by nearly half of spike-specific TCRs.

Sequencing used immunoSEQ multiplex PCR; TCRdb keeps in-frame clones, though not all of them. The sample lists 150,000 to 200,000 clones, approximately 89% seen once, with around 4% in the top ten. As for this clone: Its target is unknown.

V trimming: 0 bases; J trimming: 4 bases; junction bases outside the gene matches: 9. In germline, CDR1 is SGHTS, CDR2 YDEGEE. The CDR3 is made up of 16 amino acids. The sequencing used peripheral blood, collected on day 0 of AZD1222 vaccination. The V call is TRBV5-8, the J call TRBJ2-5, with 7 nucleotides matching TRBD1. The receptor's source is an adult in good health. In DNA, the CDR3 is TGTGCCAGCAGCTTGGTGAGGGGGCGTTTGATAGAGACCCAGTACTTC. It specifies CASSLVRGRLIETQYF.